This is a list of T cell receptor beta chains from one sample in a study of cytomegalovirus exposure and HLA in healthy donors. The table came from immunoSEQ multiplex PCR; TCRdb's copy has only in-frame clones and leaves some out. The top ten clones hold 1.5% to 2% of a sample with around 100,000 clones, around 80% of them seen once. The material sequenced was PBMCs. The receptors derive from a woman in her 40s in good health and CMV-seronegative. Both conserved end residues are part of each CDR3. A D gene is named only where the DNA matches it firmly. Only some rows state a clone size, as once, few, many or a class for expanded clones.

J gene | D gene | V gene | clone size | CDR3 DNA | CDR3 protein
TRBJ2-5 | NA | TRBV29-1 | NA | TGCAGCGTTGTCGGAGAGACCCAGTACTTC | CSVVGETQYF
TRBJ1-6 | NA | TRBV19 | NA | TGTGCCAGTAGTATAAGCGGGGGAAATTCACCCCTCCACTTT | CASSISGGNSPLHF
TRBJ2-1 | NA | TRBV9 | NA | TGTGCCAGCGGCGTAGACTCCATCTCGATCAATGAGCAGTTCTTC | CASGVDSISINEQFF
TRBJ1-2 | TRBD1 | TRBV6-1 | NA | TGTGCCAGCAGCTGGGACAGGGCTAACTATGGCTACACCTTC | CASSWDRANYGYTF
TRBJ2-3 | NA | TRBV7-2 | NA | TGTGCCAGCAGCTTAGCGAAATCGGGAGATACGCAGTATTTT | CASSLAKSGDTQYF
TRBJ2-7 | NA | TRBV19 | NA | TGTGCCAGTAGTCGCCTCGGGGGCAGGGGGTCCTACGAGCAGTACTTC | CASSRLGGRGSYEQYF
TRBJ1-1 | NA | TRBV7-6 | NA | TGTGCCAGCAGCTTAAGCGGCGTAGGTGAAGCTTTCTTT | CASSLSGVGEAFF
TRBJ1-5 | NA | TRBV6-1 | NA | TGTGCCAGCAGCGAGAGGATCAATAGCAATCAGCCCCAGCATTTT | CASSERINSNQPQHF
TRBJ2-1 | TRBD2 | TRBV7-9 | NA | TGTGCCAGCAACCAAGGACTAGCGGGAGGCAATGAGCAGTTCTTC | CASNQGLAGGNEQFF
TRBJ1-2 | NA | TRBV7-9 | NA | TGTGCCAGCAGCCCCACCCCCTCGGACACCGCTAACTATGGCTACACCTTC | CASSPTPSDTANYGYTF
TRBJ2-5 | TRBD2 | TRBV28 | NA | TGTGCCAGCAGCTATGGGACTAGCGGGATAGAGACCCAGTACTTC | CASSYGTSGIETQYF
TRBJ1-2 | NA | TRBV7-9 | NA | TGTGCCAGCAGCTTTGATGTCAGTGGGCCCATCTATGAAGGCTACACCTTC | CASSFDVSGPIYEGYTF
TRBJ1-3 | NA | TRBV18 | NA | TGTGCCAGCTCACCGTCGGGACACACTGGAAACACCATATATTTT | CASSPSGHTGNTIYF
TRBJ2-7 | TRBD1 | TRBV18 | NA | TGTGCCAGCTCCCCCGACAGGGATCGGACTGTCGAGCAGTACTTC | CASSPDRDRTVEQYF
TRBJ2-7 | NA | TRBV27 | once | TGTGCCAGCAGTTTATCTTTAGCAACCTACGAGCAGTACTTC | CASSLSLATYEQYF
TRBJ2-1 | TRBD2 | TRBV25-1 | medium-sized | TGTGCCAGCAGTGCGACTAGCGGGAGATGGCATGAGCAGTTCTTC | CASSATSGRWHEQFF
TRBJ2-3 | NA | TRBV19 | NA | TGTGCCAGTAGTACCCCGTTGCAGACAGATACGCAGTATTTT | CASSTPLQTDTQYF
TRBJ2-1 | TRBD2 | TRBV19 | NA | TGTGCCAGTAGTATAGATAGAGCGGGAGGGGGTAATGAGCAGTTCTTC | CASSIDRAGGGNEQFF
TRBJ2-5 | TRBD2 | TRBV29-1 | NA | TGCAGCGTGGGACTAGGGTACCAAGAGACCCAGTACTTC | CSVGLGYQETQYF
TRBJ1-1 | TRBD1 | TRBV4-3 | NA | TGCGCCAGCAGCCAAGGTGGGACAGCTTCTGAAGCTTTCTTT | CASSQGGTASEAFF
TRBJ2-3 | TRBD1 | TRBV6-4 | once | TGTGCCAGCAGTCTAGCAGGGGGATTCACAGATACGCAGTATTTT | CASSLAGGFTDTQYF
TRBJ2-3 | NA | TRBV11-3 | NA | TGTGCCAGCAGCGAATTACACGAACCTACGCAGTATTTT | CASSELHEPTQYF
TRBJ2-7 | TRBD1 | TRBV18 | NA | TGTGCCAGCTCACTCTCATACGGGACAGACCTCTACGAGCAGTACTTC | CASSLSYGTDLYEQYF
TRBJ2-1 | TRBD1 | TRBV7-3 | once | TGTGCCAGCAGCTTAAGGGACAGGACGGGCAACAATGAGCAGTTCTTC | CASSLRDRTGNNEQFF
TRBJ2-3 | NA | TRBV7-6 | once | TGTGCCAGCAGCTTAGACACTGTGAGGTGGGATACGCAGTATTTT | CASSLDTVRWDTQYF
TRBJ2-3 | TRBD2 | TRBV4-1 | NA | TGCGCCACCGCAGCGGGAGGTACAGATACGCAGTATTTT | CATAAGGTDTQYF
TRBJ2-2 | TRBD2 | TRBV28 | NA | TGTGCCAGCAACCTAGCGGGAGCGCTCGCCGGGGAGCTGTTTTTT | CASNLAGALAGELFF
TRBJ2-1 | NA | TRBV5-1 | NA | TGCGCCAGCAGCCTTGATCACCGGCAGGCGATATTCTACAATGAGCAGTTCTTC | CASSLDHRQAIFYNEQFF